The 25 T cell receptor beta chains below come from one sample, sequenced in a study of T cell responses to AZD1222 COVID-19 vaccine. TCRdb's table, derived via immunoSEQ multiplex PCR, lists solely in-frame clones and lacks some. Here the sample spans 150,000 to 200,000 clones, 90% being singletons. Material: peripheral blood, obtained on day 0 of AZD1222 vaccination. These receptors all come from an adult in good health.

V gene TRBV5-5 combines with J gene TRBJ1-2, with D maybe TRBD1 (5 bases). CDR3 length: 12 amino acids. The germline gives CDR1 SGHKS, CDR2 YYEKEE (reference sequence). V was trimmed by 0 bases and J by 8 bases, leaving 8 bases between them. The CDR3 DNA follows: TGTGCCAGCAGCTTGGCAGGGTTCGGCTACACCTTC. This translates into CASSLAGFGYTF. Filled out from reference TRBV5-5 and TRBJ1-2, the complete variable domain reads DAGVTQSPTHLIKTRGQQVTLRCSPISGHKSVSWYQQVLGQGPQFIFQYYEKEERGRGNFPDRFSARQFPNYSSELNVNALLLGDSALYLCASSLAGFGYTFGSGTRLTVV.

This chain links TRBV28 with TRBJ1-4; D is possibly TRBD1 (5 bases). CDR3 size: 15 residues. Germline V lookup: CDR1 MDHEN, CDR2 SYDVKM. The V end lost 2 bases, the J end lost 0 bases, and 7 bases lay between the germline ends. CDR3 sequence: CASSLGGATNEKLFF. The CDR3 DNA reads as TGTGCCAGCAGTTTAGGGGGAGCAACTAATGAAAAACTGTTTTTT.

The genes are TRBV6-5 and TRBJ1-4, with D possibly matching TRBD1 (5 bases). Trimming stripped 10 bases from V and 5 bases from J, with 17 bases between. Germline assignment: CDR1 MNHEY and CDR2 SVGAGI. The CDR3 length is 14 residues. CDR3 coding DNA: TGTGCCACCGCCCGGGGCCCGTCAAATGAAAAACTGTTTTTT. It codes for CATARGPSNEKLFF.

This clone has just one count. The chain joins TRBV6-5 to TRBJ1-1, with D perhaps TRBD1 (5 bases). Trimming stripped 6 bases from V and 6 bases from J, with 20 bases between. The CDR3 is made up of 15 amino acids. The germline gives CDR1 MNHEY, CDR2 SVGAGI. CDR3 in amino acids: CASSHPRGGVPEAFF. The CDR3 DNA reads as TGTGCCAGCAGCCACCCTCGGGGCGGGGTCCCTGAAGCTTTCTTT.

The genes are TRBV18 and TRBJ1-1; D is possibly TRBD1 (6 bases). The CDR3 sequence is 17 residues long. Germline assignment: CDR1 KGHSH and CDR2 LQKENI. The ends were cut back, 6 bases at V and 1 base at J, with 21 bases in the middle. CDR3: CASSPSSRGRSNTEAFF. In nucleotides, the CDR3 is TGTGCCAGCTCGCCCTCCAGCAGGGGAAGGTCGAACACTGAAGCTTTCTTT.

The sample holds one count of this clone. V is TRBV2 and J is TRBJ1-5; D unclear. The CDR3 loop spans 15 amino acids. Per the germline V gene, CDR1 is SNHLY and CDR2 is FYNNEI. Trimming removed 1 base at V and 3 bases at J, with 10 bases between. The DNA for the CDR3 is TGTGCCAGCAGTGAAGAGGGCCTTTACAATCAGCCCCAGCATTTT. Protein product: CASSEEGLYNQPQHF. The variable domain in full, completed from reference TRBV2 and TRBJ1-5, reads EPEVTQTPSHQVTQMGQEVILRCVPISNHLYFYWYRQILGQKVEFLVSFYNNEISEKSEIFDDQFSVERPDGSNFTLKIRSTKLEDSAMYFCASSEEGLYNQPQHFGDGTRLSIL.

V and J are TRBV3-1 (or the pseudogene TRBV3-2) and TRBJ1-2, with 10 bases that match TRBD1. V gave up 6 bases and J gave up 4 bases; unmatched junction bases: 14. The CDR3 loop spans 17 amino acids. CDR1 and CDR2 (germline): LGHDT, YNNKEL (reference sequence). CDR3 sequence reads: CASSPRDRGPLRYGYTF. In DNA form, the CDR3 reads TGTGCCAGCAGTCCCAGGGACAGGGGCCCCCTCCGCTATGGCTACACCTTC.

The CDR3 DNA sequence: TGTGCCAGCAGCTTATTCGGGGGGAGGAACACCGGGGAGCTGTTTTTT. Translated, it gives CASSLFGGRNTGELFF. The rearrangement links TRBV11-2 to TRBJ2-2; 7 bases agree with TRBD2. Trimming took 2 bases from V and 1 from J; bases not matched to a gene: 4. Germline-derived CDR1 and CDR2 are SGHAT and FQNNGV. The CDR3 is 16 residues long.

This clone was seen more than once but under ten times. CDR3 DNA: TGCGCCAGCAGCTTGGAGAACAGGGAGTTCCACGAGCAGTACTTC. This encodes CASSLENREFHEQYF. The chain carries TRBV5-1 and TRBJ2-7; possibly TRBD1 for D (6 bases). The V gene lost 0 bases and the J gene lost 5 bases, with 15 bases spanning the gap. The CDR3 has 15 residues. Germline V gene data show CDR1 as SGHRS and CDR2 as YFSETQ.

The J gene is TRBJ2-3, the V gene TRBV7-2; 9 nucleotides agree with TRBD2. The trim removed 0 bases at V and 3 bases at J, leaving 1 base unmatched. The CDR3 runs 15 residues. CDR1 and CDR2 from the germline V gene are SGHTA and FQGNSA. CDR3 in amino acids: CASSLAGLATDTQYF. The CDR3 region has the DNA TGTGCCAGCAGCTTAGCAGGACTAGCGACAGATACGCAGTATTTT.

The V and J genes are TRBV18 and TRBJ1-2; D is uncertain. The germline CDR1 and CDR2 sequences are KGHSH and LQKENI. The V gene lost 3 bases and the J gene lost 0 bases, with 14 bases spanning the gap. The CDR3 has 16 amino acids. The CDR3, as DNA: TGTGCCAGCTCACCCTCTGCCGGGGTATCTAACTATGGCTACACCTTC. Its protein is CASSPSAGVSNYGYTF. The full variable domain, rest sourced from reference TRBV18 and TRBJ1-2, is NAGVMQNPRHLVRRRGQEARLRCSPMKGHSHVYWYRQLPEEGLKFMVYLQKENIIDESGMPKERFSAEFPKEGPSILRIQQVVRGDSAAYFCASSPSAGVSNYGYTFGSGTRLTVV.

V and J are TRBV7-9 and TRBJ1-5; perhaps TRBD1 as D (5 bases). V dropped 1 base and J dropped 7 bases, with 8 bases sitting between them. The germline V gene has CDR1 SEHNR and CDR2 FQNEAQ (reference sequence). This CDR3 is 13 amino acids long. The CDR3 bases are TGTGCCAGCAGCTTAGAAGGGGTGCAGCCCCAGCATTTT. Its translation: CASSLEGVQPQHF.

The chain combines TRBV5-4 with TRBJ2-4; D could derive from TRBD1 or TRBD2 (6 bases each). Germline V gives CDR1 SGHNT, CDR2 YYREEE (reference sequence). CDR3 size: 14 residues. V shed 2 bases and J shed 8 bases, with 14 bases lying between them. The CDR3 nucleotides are TGTGCCAGCAGCTTCGTCGGGGGCCGTGACATTCAGTACTTC. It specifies CASSFVGGRDIQYF.

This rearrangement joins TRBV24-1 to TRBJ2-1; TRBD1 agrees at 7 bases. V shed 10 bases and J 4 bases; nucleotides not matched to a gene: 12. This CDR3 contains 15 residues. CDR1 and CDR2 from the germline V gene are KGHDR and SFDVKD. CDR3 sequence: CATATGADVYNEQFF. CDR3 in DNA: TGTGCCACAGCTACAGGGGCCGACGTATACAATGAGCAGTTCTTC.

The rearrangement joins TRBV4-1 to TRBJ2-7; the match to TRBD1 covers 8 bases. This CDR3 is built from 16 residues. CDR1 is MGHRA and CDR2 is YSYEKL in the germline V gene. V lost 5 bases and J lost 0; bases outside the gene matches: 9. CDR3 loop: CASSTPDRALSYEQYF. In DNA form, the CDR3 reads TGCGCCAGCAGCACCCCGGACAGGGCCCTCTCCTACGAGCAGTACTTC.

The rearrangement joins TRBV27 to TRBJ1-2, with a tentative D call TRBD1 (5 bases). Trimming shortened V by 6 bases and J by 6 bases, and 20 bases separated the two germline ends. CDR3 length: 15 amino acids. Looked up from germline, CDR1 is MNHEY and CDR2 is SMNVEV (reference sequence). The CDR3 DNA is TGTGCCAGCAGGGACGGCGGTGGCAGGGTAAATGGCTACACCTTC. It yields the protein CASRDGGGRVNGYTF.

CDR3 protein: CASSQSDRRKNIQYF. The CDR3 DNA reads as TGTGCCAGCAGCCAATCCGACAGGAGGAAAAACATTCAGTACTTC. The chain is built from TRBV3-1 (or the pseudogene TRBV3-2) and TRBJ2-4; perhaps TRBD1 as D (6 bases). This CDR3 has 15 amino acids. Germline CDR1 and CDR2: LGHDT and YNNKEL (reference sequence). V was clipped by 2 bases and J by 4 bases, with 12 bases between them.

In DNA, the CDR3 is TGTGCCAGCAGCTCTCACGGGGGGGGGCACGGTGCTTTCTTT. Amino acid sequence: CASSSHGGGHGAFF. The chain carries TRBV27 and TRBJ1-1, with D possibly being TRBD1 (6 bases). CDR1 is MNHEY and CDR2 is SMNVEV in the germline V gene (reference sequence). V was pared by 6 bases and J by 11 bases, with 22 bases between. The CDR3 has 14 amino acids.

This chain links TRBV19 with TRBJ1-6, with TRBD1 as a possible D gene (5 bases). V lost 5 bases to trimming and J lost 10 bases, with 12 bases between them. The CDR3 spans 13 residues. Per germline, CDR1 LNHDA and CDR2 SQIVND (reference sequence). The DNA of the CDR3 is TGTGCCAGTAGTCTGGGGCCCGGGTCACCCCTCCACTTT. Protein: CASSLGPGSPLHF.

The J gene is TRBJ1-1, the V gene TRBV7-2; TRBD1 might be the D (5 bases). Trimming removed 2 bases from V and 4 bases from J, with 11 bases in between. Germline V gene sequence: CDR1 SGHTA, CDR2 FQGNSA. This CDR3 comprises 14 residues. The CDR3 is CASSLQGVPTEAFF. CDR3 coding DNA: TGTGCCAGCAGCTTACAGGGAGTCCCCACTGAAGCTTTCTTT.

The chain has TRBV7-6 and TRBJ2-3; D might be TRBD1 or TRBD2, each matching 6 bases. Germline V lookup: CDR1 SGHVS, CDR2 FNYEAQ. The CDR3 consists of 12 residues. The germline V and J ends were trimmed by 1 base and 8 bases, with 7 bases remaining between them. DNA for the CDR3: TGTGCCAGCAGCTTAGAGGGGGGTACGCAGTATTTT. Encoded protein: CASSLEGGTQYF. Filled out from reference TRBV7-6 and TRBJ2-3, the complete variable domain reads GAGVSQSPRYKVTKRGQDVALRCDPISGHVSLYWYRQALGQGPEFLTYFNYEAQQDKSGLPNDRFSAERPEGSISTLTIQRTEQRDSAMYRCASSLEGGTQYFGPGTRLTVL.

CDR3 sequence reads: CAISEELAGGKTQYF. The CDR3 coding sequence is TGTGCCATCAGTGAGGAACTAGCGGGCGGAAAGACCCAGTACTTC. V is TRBV10-3 and J is TRBJ2-5; 9 bases align to TRBD2. The CDR3 runs to 15 residues. Germline assignment: CDR1 ENHRY and CDR2 SYGVKD. Germline trimming cut 2 bases from V and 6 bases from J; bases unmatched to any gene: 7.

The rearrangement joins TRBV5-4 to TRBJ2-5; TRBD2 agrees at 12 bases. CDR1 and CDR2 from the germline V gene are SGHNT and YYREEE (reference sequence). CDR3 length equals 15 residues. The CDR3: CVGTSGGLGRETQYF. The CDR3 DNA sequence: TGTGTCGGAACTAGCGGGGGGCTGGGGCGAGAGACCCAGTACTTC.

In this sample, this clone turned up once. The CDR3 is CASSPGQGRRGYTF. Here the CDR3 DNA reads TGTGCCAGCTCACCCGGACAGGGTCGGCGTGGCTACACCTTC. V gene TRBV18 combines with J gene TRBJ1-2, with 8 positions matching TRBD1. This CDR3 is 14 amino acids long. Germline CDR1 KGHSH, CDR2 LQKENI. V shed 3 bases and J 7 bases; nucleotides not matched to a gene: 7.

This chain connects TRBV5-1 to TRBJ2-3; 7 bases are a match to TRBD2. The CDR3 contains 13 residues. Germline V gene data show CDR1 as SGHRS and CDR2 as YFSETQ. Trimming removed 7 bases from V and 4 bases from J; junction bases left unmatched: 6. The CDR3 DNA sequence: TGCGCCAGCTCGGGGGGTGAGGCAGATACGCAGTATTTT. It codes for CASSGGEADTQYF. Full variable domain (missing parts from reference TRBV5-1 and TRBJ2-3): KAGVTQTPRYLIKTRGQQVTLSCSPISGHRSVSWYQQTPGQGLQFLFEYFSETQRNKGNFPGRFSGRQFSNSRSEMNVSTLELGDSALYLCASSGGEADTQYFGPGTRLTVL.